Listed here are 27 T cell receptor beta chains from one sample, sequenced in a study of T cell repertoires in cytomegalovirus infection (dated by TCRdb to the late 2010s). The reads were generated on an Illumina HiSeq 1500. TCRdb's own reprocessing of the public reads used fastp at Q25 and MiXCR and kept productive beta chains. One record per CDR3 amino acid sequence lists the most common genes and DNA. Counted in this sample were about 680,000 distinct CDR3 sequences; around 24% of them appeared once. The ten largest clonotypes hold roughly 8% of the sample. The sequencing input was CD8+ T cells from PBMCs. These receptors were obtained from a human donor in good health (CMV status not recorded). Some clones in this sample may be carry-over from other donors' samples.

This clonotype was counted ten times or more. This chain links TRBV7-9 with TRBJ2-1; 9 bases are a match to TRBD1. J lost 4 bases, V lost 6 bases, and 7 bases had no gene match. CDR1 is SEHNR, CDR2 FQNEAQ, per germline (reference sequence). The CDR3 is 15 residues long. CDR3 sequence reads: CASSQQGAGYNEQFF. Here the CDR3 DNA reads TGTGCCAGCAGTCAACAGGGGGCTGGATACAATGAGCAGTTCTTC.

In regard to this clonotype: This CDR3 is missing its conserved last phenylalanine or tryptophan, likely due to a read error. This sequence joins TRBV25-1 and TRBJ1-2; D is possibly TRBD1 (6 bases). This CDR3 contains 14 residues. Trimming took 7 bases from V and 0 from J, leaving 12 bases between them. Per the germline V gene, CDR1 is MGHDK and CDR2 is SYGVNS. DNA of the CDR3: TGTGCCAGCACGTCAGGGGACACTAACTATGGCTACACCTCC. This gives the protein CASTSGDTNYGYTS.

CDR3 coding DNA: TGTGCCAGCAGTACCCAGACAGGGGGCCGGACCGGGGAGCTGTTTTTT. Amino acid sequence: CASSTQTGGRTGELFF. This chain connects TRBV28 to TRBJ2-2; 10 bases line up with TRBD1. Germline loops: CDR1 MDHEN, CDR2 SYDVKM. Trimming removed 5 bases from V and 5 bases from J; junction bases left unmatched: 8. This CDR3 has 16 amino acids.

Points on this clonotype: Since no conserved phenylalanine or tryptophan closes the CDR3, a read error is the likely cause. V usage is TRBV29-1 and J usage is TRBJ2-7; 8 nucleotides agree with TRBD2. Germline V gene sequence: CDR1 SQVTM, CDR2 ANQGSEA. The CDR3 runs 12 residues. The J segment lost 3 bases and the V segment lost 8 bases, leaving 6 bases of the junction unmatched. The CDR3 DNA reads TGCAGCACAGCGGGGGATCGCTACGAGCAGTACTAC. Its translation: CSTAGDRYEQYY.

This chain uses TRBV27 with TRBJ2-2; perhaps TRBD1 as D (5 bases). Germline assignment: CDR1 MNHEY and CDR2 SMNVEV (reference sequence). The V end was cut by 7 bases, the J end by 6 bases, with 18 bases between. This CDR3 is 15 amino acids long. The CDR3: CASNDLQAGSGELFF. DNA of the CDR3: TGTGCCAGCAACGACCTACAGGCCGGGTCCGGGGAGCTGTTTTTT.

This clonotype was picked up many times. This sequence joins TRBV7-9 and TRBJ1-1; the match to TRBD1 covers 11 bases. Germline CDR1 is SEHNR and CDR2 is FQNEAQ (reference sequence). The trim removed 1 base at V and 3 bases at J, leaving 7 bases unmatched. The CDR3 length is 17 residues. The DNA for the CDR3 is TGTGCCAGCAGCTTAGTGTTTGGACAGGGGGCGCACACTGAAGCTTTCTTT. Its protein is CASSLVFGQGAHTEAFF. Combining the CDR3 with reference TRBV7-9 and TRBJ1-1 gives the whole variable domain DTGVSQNPRHKITKRGQNVTFRCDPISEHNRLYWYRQTLGQGPEFLTYFQNEAQLEKSRLLSDRFSAERPKGSFSTLEIQRTEQGDSAMYLCASSLVFGQGAHTEAFFGQGTRLTVV.

The genes are TRBV5-1 and TRBJ2-3; no clear D gene. Per germline, CDR1 SGHRS and CDR2 YFSETQ. This CDR3 comprises 14 residues. V lost 6 bases and J 4 bases, leaving 15 bases between the germline ends. The CDR3 loop reads CASTPALHPDTQYF. The CDR3 coding sequence is TGCGCCAGCACGCCCGCGTTACACCCAGATACGCAGTATTTT.

This clonotype showed up just a few times. The chain recombines TRBV12-3 or TRBV12-4 with TRBJ2-1; the match to TRBD1 covers 8 bases. V gave up 8 bases and J gave up 3 bases; unmatched junction bases: 9. The CDR3 has 15 amino acids. The CDR3 nucleotides are TGTGCCAGCCGAGCGCCGACAGGGGTCTACAATGAGCAGTTCTTC. Translating it yields CASRAPTGVYNEQFF.

The rearrangement links TRBV7-8 to TRBJ2-7; D unclear. Germline V gene lookup returns CDR1 SGHVS and CDR2 FQNEAQ. The CDR3 sequence is 13 residues long. Trimming took off 2 bases at V and 6 bases at J, with 11 bases between the two ends. CDR3: CASSLMNYPEQYF. The CDR3 DNA follows: TGTGCCAGCAGCTTAATGAACTACCCCGAGCAGTACTTC.

Points on this clonotype: This may be a read error, as it is one base from a much larger clone. The chain combines TRBV6-5 with TRBJ1-6; 7 bases are a match to TRBD1. This CDR3 contains 15 residues. Germline lookup yields CDR1 MNHEY and CDR2 SVGAGI. The DNA for the CDR3 is TGTGTCAGCAGTTACACACGGACAGGTGATTCACCCCTCCACTTT. It is translated as CVSSYTRTGDSPLHF.

The genes are TRBV25-1 and TRBJ2-2; 7 bases agree with TRBD2. With 7 bases clipped from V and 7 bases from J, the junction kept 6 bases outside the gene matches. Looked up from germline, CDR1 is MGHDK and CDR2 is SYGVNS. This CDR3 spans 13 amino acids. CDR3 nucleotides: TGTGCCAGCACCGGGGGGAGAGGCGGGGAGCTGTTTTTT. Translation gives CASTGGRGGELFF.

Only one count was recorded for this clonotype. This chain connects TRBV29-1 to TRBJ2-2; D gene unclear. CDR3 size: 13 residues. Germline CDR1 is SQVTM and CDR2 is ANQGSEA. The germline V and J ends were trimmed by 8 bases and 1 base, with 11 bases remaining between them. CDR3 bases: TGCAGCTCCGTCAGGCGGAACACCGGGGAGCTGTTTTTT. It codes for CSSVRRNTGELFF.

This clonotype appeared a few times. The chain couples TRBV6-1 to TRBJ2-7; D tentatively fits TRBD1 or TRBD2 (6 bases each). V lost 6 bases to trimming and J lost 0 bases, with 21 bases between them. The CDR3 consists of 17 residues. The germline CDR1 and CDR2 sequences are MNHNS and SASEGT. CDR3 sequence reads: CASSSTPRGPSSYEQYF. CDR3 nucleotide sequence: TGTGCCAGCAGCTCGACCCCCCGGGGGCCGAGCTCCTACGAGCAGTACTTC.

The rearrangement joins TRBV29-1 to TRBJ2-1; 8 bases map to TRBD2. The CDR3 is 15 residues long. From germline, CDR1 is SQVTM and CDR2 ANQGSEA. V shed 3 bases, J shed 4 bases, and the junction held 8 bases outside the gene matches. The CDR3 here is CSVDGGSGEYNEQFF. The CDR3 DNA follows: TGCAGCGTTGATGGGGGTAGCGGGGAGTACAATGAGCAGTTCTTC.

This clonotype has a count of ten or more. The V and J genes are TRBV13 and TRBJ1-1; D gene unclear. The V end lost 0 bases, the J end lost 3 bases, and 8 bases lay between the germline ends. The CDR3 runs to 14 residues. Germline V gives CDR1 PRHDT, CDR2 FYEKMQ (reference sequence). The CDR3 sequence is CASSLGRPYTEAFF. The CDR3 DNA is TGTGCCAGCAGCTTAGGGAGACCCTACACTGAAGCTTTCTTT.

In this sample, this clonotype turned up many times. The rearrangement uses TRBV27 and TRBJ2-5; 11 bases match TRBD2. The CDR3 consists of 17 residues. CDR1 is MNHEY, CDR2 SMNVEV, per germline (reference sequence). J lost 0 bases, V lost 2 bases, and 5 bases had no gene match. Here the CDR3 reads CASSLRLAGGHQETQYF. As DNA, the CDR3 is TGTGCCAGCAGTTTAAGGCTAGCGGGGGGACACCAAGAGACCCAGTACTTC.

This clonotype was detected a few times. The V call is TRBV18, the J call TRBJ1-5; no clear D gene. Per germline, CDR1 KGHSH and CDR2 LQKENI. This CDR3 has 14 amino acids. Trimming removed 4 bases from V and 6 bases from J, with 13 bases in between. For the CDR3, the DNA is TGTGCCAGCTCACTACTAAAGGGAGGTCAGCCCCAGCATTTT. It is translated as CASSLLKGGQPQHF.

This clonotype was counted once. The chain combines TRBV7-9 with TRBJ2-2; D may be TRBD2 (6 bases). Germline V gene lookup returns CDR1 SEHNR and CDR2 FQNEAQ (reference sequence). This CDR3 has 14 amino acids. V was shortened by 6 bases and J by 5 bases, with 13 bases between the two germline ends. CDR3 sequence reads: CASRRGGRTGELFF. The CDR3 DNA follows: TGTGCCAGCAGAAGGGGAGGAAGGACCGGGGAGCTGTTTTTT.

CDR3 in amino acids: CASSLGWRASSYNEQFF. DNA of the CDR3: TGTGCCAGCAGCTTAGGATGGCGGGCGAGCTCCTACAATGAGCAGTTCTTC. V usage is TRBV7-9 and J usage is TRBJ2-1, with TRBD2 as a possible D gene (5 bases). This CDR3 spans 17 amino acids. The germline V gene has CDR1 SEHNR and CDR2 FQNEAQ (reference sequence). The V gene lost 1 base and the J gene lost 0 bases, with 13 bases spanning the gap.

This clonotype was seen a handful of times. The chain employs TRBV29-1 and TRBJ1-2; the match to TRBD1 covers 11 bases. The CDR3 has 12 amino acids. V dropped 7 bases and J dropped 5; count of bases not matched to a gene: 3. Looked up from germline, CDR1 is SQVTM and CDR2 is ANQGSEA. The CDR3 nucleotides read TGCAGCGGCCGGGACAGGGGGTATGGCTACACCTTC. This translates into CSGRDRGYGYTF.

This clonotype turned up a few times. The chain uses TRBV9 and TRBJ1-1; D is undetermined. Germline CDR1 and CDR2: SGDLS and YYNGEE. The CDR3 contains 12 residues. V was pared by 8 bases and J by 2 bases, with 10 bases between. The DNA for the CDR3 is TGTGCCAGTGCACGGGGAAACACTGAAGCTTTCTTT. The encoded protein is CASARGNTEAFF.

The sample holds many counts of this clonotype. V gene TRBV11-3 combines with J gene TRBJ2-1; 7 nucleotides line up with TRBD1. The length of the CDR3 is 14 residues. Trimming at V came to 5 bases and at J to 4 bases, leaving 5 bases not matched to a gene. In germline, CDR1 is SGHNT, CDR2 YENEEA. CDR3 sequence: CASSTDRPYNEQFF. The CDR3 bases are TGTGCCAGCAGCACGGACAGGCCGTACAATGAGCAGTTCTTC.

The chain has TRBV13 and TRBJ2-6, with a weak D call TRBD1 (6 bases). V was clipped by 3 bases and J by 0 bases, with 12 bases between them. Per the germline V gene, CDR1 is PRHDT and CDR2 is FYEKMQ (reference sequence). This CDR3 has 17 amino acids. The CDR3 region has the DNA TGTGCCAGCAGCTTCGGACAGAAAAGCTCTGGGGCCAACGTCCTGACTTTC. Translating gives CASSFGQKSSGANVLTF.

The rearrangement links TRBV19 to TRBJ1-1; D call uncertain. There are 13 residues in the CDR3. V dropped 0 bases and J dropped 3 bases, with 5 bases sitting between them. Germline V gene sequence: CDR1 LNHDA, CDR2 SQIVND (reference sequence). The CDR3 region is CASSIDGYTEAFF. For the CDR3, the DNA is TGTGCCAGTAGTATAGACGGGTACACTGAAGCTTTCTTT.

Many counts were recorded for this clonotype. The chain combines TRBV7-2 with TRBJ2-7, with 11 bases fitting TRBD2. V lost 6 bases to trimming and J lost 0 bases; unmatched junction nucleotides: 10. Per germline, CDR1 SGHTA and CDR2 FQGNSA. CDR3 length: 17 residues. CDR3 in DNA: TGTGCCAGCAGTTTTATAGCGGGGGGGACCTTCTCCTACGAGCAGTACGTC. Its translation is CASSFIAGGTFSYEQYV.

This clonotype was counted a few times. The CDR3: CASSLLTIGYTF. The CDR3 nucleotides are TGTGCCAGCAGTTTATTAACTATTGGCTACACCTTC. The chain links TRBV12-3 or TRBV12-4 to TRBJ1-2; D is unresolved. The CDR3 runs to 12 residues. The V and J ends lost 2 bases and 7 bases respectively, with 8 bases between them.

The chain is built from TRBV13 and TRBJ2-3, with D possibly matching TRBD2 (6 bases). Between the trimmed V and J ends, which lost 5 bases and 7 bases, there was a span of 19 bases. The CDR3 covers 15 residues. CDR1 and CDR2 (germline): PRHDT, FYEKMQ (reference sequence). CDR3 in DNA: TGTGCCAGCAGCCCCCAGGAGGGGCCTAGGAATACGCAGTATTTT. Residues: CASSPQEGPRNTQYF.